These T cell receptor beta chains were read from a single sample in a study of control samples from healthy donors and cancer patients. The assay was immunoSEQ multiplex PCR, and TCRdb's table has in-frame clones only and misses some. This table holds roughly 450,000 clones, more than 80% found once. The sequenced material came from PBMCs. These receptors originate from a man aged 40-55 years with head and neck cancer. The CDR3 runs from the conserved cysteine through the conserved F or W. A D gene is named only where the DNA matches it firmly.

>TRBD1|TRBJ2-7|15|TRBV5-5
CASSSGTGKRYEQYF
>TRBD1|TRBJ2-1|13|TRBV3-1/TRBV3-2
CASSQTGGNEQFF
>.|TRBJ2-2|19|TRBV4-1
CASSQDAPGGRVYTGELFF
>TRBD1|TRBJ2-7|14|TRBV11-2
CASSRPGQTYEQYF
>.|TRBJ1-5|13|TRBV15
CATSRTRDQPQHF
>.|TRBJ1-2|16|TRBV4-3
CASSQDLGTVTIGYTF
>.|TRBJ1-4|14|TRBV9
CASSEAATNEKLFF
>.|TRBJ1-6|14|TRBV30
CAWSGEPGGSPLHF
>TRBD2|TRBJ2-5|15|TRBV5-5
CASSPLTSGEETQYF
>.|TRBJ1-2|13|TRBV4-3
CASSPKGPYGYTF
>.|TRBJ2-2|14|TRBV18
CASSPRAGTGELFF
>.|TRBJ2-7|15|TRBV13
CASSPPSRGVGEQYF
>.|TRBJ1-1|16|TRBV7-2
CASSLDNTAGWTEAFF
>.|TRBJ2-1|16|TRBV5-1
CASSVQGRGSYNEQFF
>TRBD2|TRBJ2-1|16|TRBV18
CASSPVSAGGPLEQFF
>.|TRBJ2-7|17|TRBV7-6
CASSLPTGPRTFYEQYF
>.|TRBJ2-3|15|TRBV28
CASSLDRGSTDTQYF
>TRBD1|TRBJ1-6|13|TRBV11-2
CASSSDRGSPLHF
>.|TRBJ2-7|14|TRBV5-6
CASSSLIEAYEQYF
>.|TRBJ2-7|13|TRBV11-2
CASSFDLATEQYF
>.|TRBJ2-2|15|TRBV11-2
CASSLAEGVTGELFF
>.|TRBJ2-7|15|TRBV6-5
CASSTRDRGSYEQYF
>TRBD1|TRBJ2-7|16|TRBV28
CASSLVPGQGPYEQYF
>TRBD2|TRBJ2-7|17|TRBV7-2
CASSLVVSGAGLYEQYF
>.|TRBJ2-2|16|TRBV7-3
CASSSPGQSNTGELFF
>.|TRBJ1-1|15|TRBV30
CAWDLAVLMNTEAFF
>TRBD2|TRBJ2-1|11|TRBV27
CASSRAGEEFF
>TRBD2|TRBJ2-3|11|TRBV27
CASRSGTTQYF
>.|TRBJ2-6|13|TRBV6-5
CASLSSGANVLTF
>TRBD1|TRBJ1-2|13|TRBV13
CASSAQGGYGYTF
>TRBD1|TRBJ2-7|16|TRBV2
CASSYDRDRPSYEQYF
>.|TRBJ2-1|15|TRBV11-3
CASSLDTRGYNEQFF
>.|TRBJ1-2|13|TRBV14
CASSQETVYGYTF
>TRBD2|TRBJ2-1|15|TRBV7-6
CASSTSGRTYNEQFF
>TRBD1|TRBJ2-2|15|TRBV6-6
CASTPGQGRTGELFF
>.|TRBJ2-1|14|TRBV27
CASSFVGEGFEQFF
>.|TRBJ2-7|11|TRBV28
CASSSQYEQYF
>.|TRBJ2-3|13|TRBV28
CASNPGIRDTQYF
>TRBD1|TRBJ1-1|17|TRBV10-3
CAIRGTVGYGESTEAFF
>.|TRBJ2-5|16|TRBV28
CASSLYGGTIGETQYF
>.|TRBJ1-2|15|TRBV4-2
CASSQDRGQYYGYTF
>.|TRBJ1-3|13|TRBV28
CASSGGTGNTIYF